These 24 T cell receptor beta chains were sequenced from one sample in a study of Ad26.COV2.S vaccination and SARS-CoV-2 variants. Generated by immunoSEQ multiplex PCR, the TCRdb table keeps only in-frame clones and is missing some. Altogether about 470,000 clones are present, less than 95% being singletons, with the ten largest covering around 4.5%. As for treatment: around 19 received Ad26.COV2.S at low or high dose, single or two shots; roughly five received placebo; per-sample allocation not given. On day 63 after the first injection, vaccine and placebo recipients gave samples. Sequencing was performed on peripheral blood, taken in a trial of Ad26.COV2.S vaccine versus placebo. The receptors stem from a person aged 18-65 years who received the Ad26.COV2.S COVID-19 vaccine or a placebo.

The chain joins TRBV28 to TRBJ1-5, with 11 bases matching TRBD1. Germline assignment: CDR1 MDHEN and CDR2 SYDVKM. The CDR3 sequence is 15 residues long. J was trimmed by 7 bases and V by 7 bases; bases with no gene match: 9. CDR3 coding DNA: TGTGCCAGCACCTTGGACAGGGGGCTTCGGCAGCCCCAGCATTTT. It encodes CASTLDRGLRQPQHF. The full variable domain, its missing parts supplied by reference TRBV28 and TRBJ1-5, is DVKVTQSSRYLVKRTGEKVFLECVQDMDHENMFWYRQDPGLGLRLIYFSYDVKMKEKGDIPEGYSVSREKKERFSLILESASTNQTSMYLCASTLDRGLRQPQHFGDGTRLSIL.

The chain employs TRBV5-1 and TRBJ2-7, with TRBD1 as a possible D gene (5 bases). V lost 0 bases and J 4 bases, leaving 8 bases between the germline ends. The CDR3 sequence is 13 residues long. Germline lookup yields CDR1 SGHRS and CDR2 YFSETQ. The DNA of the CDR3 is TGCGCCAGCAGCTTGGTTTCAGGGTACGAGCAGTACTTC. Protein sequence: CASSLVSGYEQYF.

The J gene is TRBJ2-7, the V gene TRBV7-9; TRBD1 matches at 10 bases. The V segment lost 5 bases and the J segment 3 bases; nucleotides outside the gene matches: 4. The CDR3 sequence is 14 residues long. Germline values: CDR1 SEHNR, CDR2 FQNEAQ (reference sequence). CDR3 nucleotides: TGTGCCAGCAGCGGGCGGGACAGGGGCTACGAGCAGTACTTC. This codes for CASSGRDRGYEQYF.

This chain joins TRBV27 and TRBJ2-1; TRBD1 agrees at 9 bases. Losses at the gene ends were 4 bases for V and 4 bases for J; bases not matched to a gene: 8. This CDR3 is 16 amino acids long. Germline V gene sequence: CDR1 MNHEY, CDR2 SMNVEV (reference sequence). The CDR3: CASSSRDREPYNEQFF. The CDR3 region has the DNA TGTGCCAGCAGTTCTCGGGACAGGGAGCCTTACAATGAGCAGTTCTTC.

Worth noting for this clone: The junction does not match germline at one end; this may be a read error. The J gene is TRBJ2-5, the V gene TRBV7-7; D is perhaps TRBD2 (6 bases). The CDR3 totals 16 residues. Germline V gives CDR1 SSHAT, CDR2 FNYEAQ (reference sequence). The CDR3: CASSLAPVGGQETQYF. CDR3 nucleotides: TGTGCTAGCAGCTTAGCGCCGGTGGGAGGCCAAGAGACCCAGTACTTC.

The chain carries TRBV2 and TRBJ2-1, with D perhaps matching TRBD1 or TRBD2 (5 bases each). Germline V lookup: CDR1 SNHLY, CDR2 FYNNEI. Trimming pared 4 bases from V and 3 bases from J, leaving 13 bases between. This CDR3 region has 15 residues. DNA of the CDR3: TGTGCCAGCAGTGTGGGGGTACTGGGCTACAATGAGCAGTTCTTC. This encodes CASSVGVLGYNEQFF.

Regarding this clone: Other DNA sequences in this sample translate to the same CDR3. This chain connects TRBV28 to TRBJ1-1; unclear D gene. CDR3 length: 13 amino acids. Trimming shortened V by 4 bases and J by 0 bases, and 6 bases separated the two germline ends. The V gene's germline CDR1 is MDHEN and CDR2 SYDVKM. As DNA, the CDR3 is TGTGCCAGCAGTTCATCCATGAACACTGAAGCTTTCTTT. It yields the protein CASSSSMNTEAFF. Full variable domain (missing parts from reference TRBV28 and TRBJ1-1): DVKVTQSSRYLVKRTGEKVFLECVQDMDHENMFWYRQDPGLGLRLIYFSYDVKMKEKGDIPEGYSVSREKKERFSLILESASTNQTSMYLCASSSSMNTEAFFGQGTRLTVV.

This clone was seen a single time. In nucleotides, the CDR3 is TGTGCCAGCAGTCGGACTTCTAGCGGAAGCACAGATACGCAGTATTTT. Amino acids: CASSRTSSGSTDTQYF. The J gene is TRBJ2-3, the V gene TRBV27, with 7 positions matching TRBD2. With V trimmed by 5 bases and J by 0 bases, 8 bases remained unmatched. The CDR3 is 16 residues long. From germline, CDR1 is MNHEY and CDR2 SMNVEV (reference sequence).

This clone was counted a few times. The gene calls are TRBV28 and TRBJ1-2, with D possibly being TRBD1 (5 bases). The germline V gene encodes CDR1 MDHEN and CDR2 SYDVKM. Trimming took 8 bases from V and 2 from J, leaving 6 bases between them. CDR3 size: 11 residues. CDR3 sequence (DNA): TGTGCCAGCTGGGGGAACTATGGCTACACCTTC. It codes for CASWGNYGYTF.

V gene TRBV7-6 combines with J gene TRBJ2-7; TRBD1 agrees at 12 bases. This CDR3 has 15 residues. The V gene end was trimmed by 5 bases and the J gene end by 7 bases; junction bases not matched to a gene: 9. The germline V gene has CDR1 SGHVS and CDR2 FNYEAQ. The CDR3 coding sequence is TGTGCCAGCAGCCCGTCGGGACAGGGGGCGAAGGAGCAGTACTTC. It codes for CASSPSGQGAKEQYF. Supplemented by reference TRBV7-6 and TRBJ2-7, the full variable domain reads GAGVSQSPRYKVTKRGQDVALRCDPISGHVSLYWYRQALGQGPEFLTYFNYEAQQDKSGLPNDRFSAERPEGSISTLTIQRTEQRDSAMYRCASSPSGQGAKEQYFGPGTRLTVT.

The chain is built from TRBV6-4 and TRBJ1-2; possible D gene TRBD1, 6 bases. V was pared by 4 bases and J by 7 bases, with 10 bases between. The CDR3 is 12 amino acids. Looked up from germline, CDR1 is MRHNA and CDR2 is SNTAGT. CDR3 in DNA: TGTGCCAGCAGTGCCTCGGGGGCTGGCTACACCTTC. This codes for CASSASGAGYTF.

The genes are TRBV3-1 (or the pseudogene TRBV3-2) and TRBJ2-3; D uncertain. V lost 5 bases, J lost 1 base, and 13 bases lay in between. The CDR3 length is 15 residues. CDR1 is LGHDT and CDR2 is YNNKEL in the germline V gene (reference sequence). CDR3 protein: CASSWGRSGTDTQYF. In DNA, the CDR3 is TGTGCCAGCAGCTGGGGTCGGAGCGGCACAGATACGCAGTATTTT.

The CDR3 sequence is CASSLSPGAKLFF. As DNA, the CDR3 is TGTGCCAGCAGCTTATCGCCAGGGGCAAAACTGTTTTTT. This sequence joins TRBV7-3 and TRBJ1-4; D possibly corresponds to TRBD1 (6 bases). V lost 2 bases and J lost 10, with 11 bases in between. In germline, CDR1 is SGHTA, CDR2 FQGTGA. The length of the CDR3 is 13 residues.

This clone was picked up a small number of times. V gene TRBV19 combines with J gene TRBJ1-5; unclear D gene. CDR1 is LNHDA, CDR2 SQIVND, per germline (reference sequence). The ends were cut back, 7 bases at V and 5 bases at J, with 15 bases in the middle. CDR3 size: 14 residues. Here the CDR3 reads CASMPASSYQPQHF. The CDR3 DNA follows: TGTGCCAGTATGCCGGCCAGCAGTTATCAGCCCCAGCATTTT.

The V call is TRBV5-4, the J call TRBJ2-6; tentatively, D is TRBD2 (5 bases). V was clipped by 4 bases and J by 0 bases, with 14 bases between them. Germline V CDR1 and CDR2: SGHNT, YYREEE (reference sequence). The CDR3 loop spans 17 amino acids. Here the CDR3 reads CASSDPRESSGANVLTF. CDR3 DNA: TGTGCCAGCAGCGACCCAAGGGAGAGCTCTGGGGCCAACGTCCTGACTTTC.

The CDR3 DNA reads as TGTGCCAGCAGCCCAGGGGGGGGCTATGGCTACACCTTC. It translates to CASSPGGGYGYTF. The rearrangement links TRBV14 to TRBJ1-2, with TRBD1 identical over 7 bases. The CDR3 is made up of 13 amino acids. Germline CDR1 is SGHDN and CDR2 is FVKESK. The trim removed 4 bases at V and 4 bases at J, leaving 3 bases unmatched.

This clone has only one observation. The CDR3 DNA is TGTGCCAGCAGTCCCCTGCGAGTCGAGACCCTCCACTTT. Protein: CASSPLRVETLHF. The chain couples TRBV6-6 to TRBJ1-6, with no clear D. Per the germline V gene, CDR1 is MNHNY and CDR2 is SVGAGI (reference sequence). CDR3 length equals 13 residues. V shed 5 bases and J shed 14 bases, with 16 bases lying between them.

V gene TRBV6-5 combines with J gene TRBJ2-7; D is possibly TRBD2 (7 bases). Trimming cost V 0 bases and J 5 bases, with 11 bases left between them. The CDR3 sequence is 14 residues long. Germline V gives CDR1 MNHEY, CDR2 SVGAGI. CDR3 bases: TGTGCCAGCAGTTACTCTCGGGGGGCCCACGAGCAGTACTTC. Translated: CASSYSRGAHEQYF.

This clone has a single count. The rearrangement links TRBV6-5 to TRBJ1-4; the D gene is possibly TRBD1 (5 bases). V lost 5 bases and J 5 bases, leaving 12 bases between the germline ends. CDR1 is MNHEY, CDR2 SVGAGI, per germline. There are 14 residues in the CDR3. This CDR3 reads CASSKQASNEKLFF. The CDR3 region has the DNA TGTGCCAGCAGTAAACAGGCGTCCAATGAAAAACTGTTTTTT.

Comment on this clone: The same CDR3 can be traced to other DNA sequences in this sample. The chain uses TRBV19 and TRBJ1-2; 7 nucleotides agree with TRBD1. Trimming at V came to 4 bases and at J to 4 bases, leaving 0 bases not matched to a gene. The germline gives CDR1 LNHDA, CDR2 SQIVND (reference sequence). The CDR3 spans 12 residues. CDR3 sequence (DNA): TGTGCCAGTAGTAGACAGGGCTATGGCTACACCTTC. Amino acid sequence: CASSRQGYGYTF.

The chain couples TRBV4-2 to TRBJ1-2, with D possibly TRBD1 on 5 matching bases. Trimming took 0 bases from V and 2 from J, leaving 13 bases between them. CDR1 and CDR2 (germline): LGHNA, YNFKEQ. CDR3 size: 16 residues. This chain's CDR3 is CASSQEVQTANYGYTF. CDR3 DNA: TGTGCCAGCAGCCAAGAGGTCCAGACAGCCAACTATGGCTACACCTTC.

The chain recombines TRBV3-1 (or the pseudogene TRBV3-2) with TRBJ2-5; the match to TRBD2 covers 12 bases. With 5 bases clipped from V and 1 base from J, the junction kept 2 bases outside the gene matches. Germline CDR1 is LGHDT and CDR2 is YNNKEL (reference sequence). This CDR3 has 15 residues. The CDR3 region has the DNA TGTGCCAGCAGCAGGACTAGCGGGATCCAAGAGACCCAGTACTTC. Translating it yields CASSRTSGIQETQYF.

The chain employs TRBV27 and TRBJ2-7; 7 bases map to TRBD1. Germline V gene data show CDR1 as MNHEY and CDR2 as SMNVEV (reference sequence). The CDR3 has 17 amino acids. V was pared by 3 bases and J by 2 bases, with 13 bases of the junction left unmatched. The CDR3 DNA reads TGTGCCAGCAGTTTCGTCTTTGGGACAGAGTTTACCTACGAGCAGTACTTC. Protein: CASSFVFGTEFTYEQYF.

The rearrangement joins TRBV28 to TRBJ2-7; D might be TRBD1 (6 bases). Germline V lookup: CDR1 MDHEN, CDR2 SYDVKM. The CDR3 is 15 amino acids. Trimming removed 6 bases from V and 0 bases from J, with 15 bases in between. This CDR3 reads CASSPVGASSYEQYF. CDR3 DNA sequence: TGTGCCAGCAGCCCCGTGGGGGCTAGCTCCTACGAGCAGTACTTC. The entire variable domain, with the rest obtained from reference TRBV28 and TRBJ2-7, is as follows: DVKVTQSSRYLVKRTGEKVFLECVQDMDHENMFWYRQDPGLGLRLIYFSYDVKMKEKGDIPEGYSVSREKKERFSLILESASTNQTSMYLCASSPVGASSYEQYFGPGTRLTVT.